The 23 T cell receptor beta chains below all came from one sample that was sequenced in a study of graft-versus-host responses after intestinal transplantation. TCRdb's copy holds only in-frame clones and misses some; the assay was immunoSEQ multiplex PCR. The sample carries approximately 19,000 clones, 35% to 40% recorded once. The specimen comprised alloreactive CD4+ T cells from a mixed lymphocyte reaction culture, sampled before intestinal transplant. The sample's subset: CFSE-low proliferating T cells sorted from approximately six-day pre-transplant mixed lymphocyte reaction (GvH or HvG direction). All receptors come from a human patient who received an intestinal transplant.

The chain joins TRBV19 to TRBJ1-3; possible D gene TRBD1, 5 bases. V dropped 3 bases and J dropped 3 bases, with 15 bases sitting between them. CDR3 length: 16 residues. Germline CDR1 reads LNHDA; CDR2 reads SQIVND (reference sequence). Here the CDR3 DNA reads TGTGCCAGTAGTATTAAGGGGACCTTTAGTGGAAACACCATATATTTT. Residues: CASSIKGTFSGNTIYF.

This clone was seen more than once but under ten times. V gene TRBV6-1 combines with J gene TRBJ1-6, with TRBD1 as a possible D gene (5 bases). This CDR3 is 14 amino acids long. CDR1 and CDR2 (germline): MNHNS, SASEGT. The V gene lost 5 bases and the J gene lost 12 bases, with 17 bases spanning the gap. The CDR3 sequence is CASSWSREIVPLHF. CDR3 nucleotides: TGTGCCAGCAGTTGGTCCAGGGAGATAGTACCCCTCCACTTT.

The chain is built from TRBV5-1 and TRBJ2-7, with 7 bases identical to TRBD2. V was clipped by 0 bases and J by 3 bases; unmatched bases: 3. The germline V gene encodes CDR1 SGHRS and CDR2 YFSETQ. The length of the CDR3 is 14 residues. CDR3 coding DNA: TGCGCCAGCAGCTTGGGGGCTAGCGGCTACGAGCAGTACTTC. It translates to CASSLGASGYEQYF.

This sequence joins TRBV29-1 and TRBJ1-2; the match to TRBD1 covers 7 bases. The CDR3 runs to 11 residues. Germline assignment: CDR1 SQVTM and CDR2 ANQGSEA. With 6 bases clipped from V and 6 bases from J, the junction kept 4 bases outside the gene matches. CDR3 region: CSVQQGNGYTF. The CDR3 nucleotides read TGCAGCGTACAACAGGGGAATGGCTACACCTTC.

This rearrangement joins TRBV6-5 to TRBJ1-6; D ambiguous. Trimming shortened V by 6 bases and J by 0 bases, and 9 bases separated the two germline ends. The germline V gene has CDR1 MNHEY and CDR2 SVGAGI. The CDR3 is 15 residues long. The CDR3 spells CASSPMSSYNSPLHF. The DNA of the CDR3 is TGTGCCAGCAGCCCGATGAGCTCCTATAATTCACCCCTCCACTTT.

This clone appeared a few times. The V and J genes are TRBV6-5 and TRBJ2-2, with D perhaps TRBD2 (6 bases). V was cut by 4 bases and J by 3 bases, with 15 bases left in between. Germline loops: CDR1 MNHEY, CDR2 SVGAGI. The CDR3 length is 16 residues. The CDR3 DNA follows: TGTGCCAGCAGTTCCGCGACTAGTAGGTACACCGGGGAGCTGTTTTTT. This gives the protein CASSSATSRYTGELFF.

This clone was detected a few times. V and J are TRBV11-2 and TRBJ1-3; perhaps TRBD1 as D (5 bases). The germline gives CDR1 SGHAT, CDR2 FQNNGV. This CDR3 has 14 residues. The germline V and J ends were trimmed by 2 bases and 4 bases, with 9 bases remaining between them. The CDR3 region has the DNA TGTGCCAGCAGCTTACAGGGCCGGGGAAACACCATATATTTT. Amino acids: CASSLQGRGNTIYF.

CDR3 amino acids: CASSPNRGGPYEQYF. DNA of the CDR3: TGTGCCAGCAGCCCAAACAGGGGGGGTCCCTACGAGCAGTACTTC. The chain links TRBV7-9 to TRBJ2-7, with D tentatively TRBD1 (8 bases). V lost 5 bases and J 2 bases, leaving 16 bases between the germline ends. Germline CDR1 reads SEHNR; CDR2 reads FQNEAQ (reference sequence). The CDR3 runs to 15 residues. Variable domain in full (rest from reference TRBV7-9 and TRBJ2-7): DTGVSQNPRHKITKRGQNVTFRCDPISEHNRLYWYRQTLGQGPEFLTYFQNEAQLEKSRLLSDRFSAERPKGSFSTLEIQRTEQGDSAMYLCASSPNRGGPYEQYFGPGTRLTVT.

The sample holds a few counts of this clone. The chain uses TRBV7-9 and TRBJ1-3, with TRBD1 matching over 7 bases. CDR1 SEHNR and CDR2 FQNEAQ come from the germline V gene (reference sequence). The CDR3 totals 16 residues. Losses at the gene ends were 5 bases for V and 3 bases for J; bases not matched to a gene: 10. The CDR3 sequence is CASSRGANRGGNTIYF. The CDR3 region has the DNA TGTGCCAGCAGCCGCGGAGCTAACAGGGGTGGAAACACCATATATTTT. The variable domain in full, with the rest retrieved from reference TRBV7-9 and TRBJ1-3, is DTGVSQNPRHKITKRGQNVTFRCDPISEHNRLYWYRQTLGQGPEFLTYFQNEAQLEKSRLLSDRFSAERPKGSFSTLEIQRTEQGDSAMYLCASSRGANRGGNTIYFGEGSWLTVV.

The chain uses TRBV7-9 and TRBJ1-5; tentatively, D is TRBD1 (5 bases). CDR1 SEHNR and CDR2 FQNEAQ come from the germline V gene (reference sequence). The V gene lost 6 bases and the J gene lost 6 bases, with 15 bases spanning the gap. The CDR3 is 14 residues long. The CDR3 here is CASSLSGAGQPQHF. The DNA for the CDR3 is TGTGCCAGCAGTTTATCTGGGGCGGGTCAGCCCCAGCATTTT.

V usage is TRBV10-3 and J usage is TRBJ2-1; 12 nucleotides match TRBD2. Germline V gene lookup returns CDR1 ENHRY and CDR2 SYGVKD. Losses at the gene ends were 0 bases for V and 5 bases for J; bases not matched to a gene: 8. CDR3 length: 18 amino acids. The CDR3 reads CAISESTRTSGVHNEQFF. Written as DNA, the CDR3 is TGTGCCATCAGTGAGTCAACTCGGACTAGCGGGGTGCACAATGAGCAGTTCTTC.

The chain links TRBV11-3 to TRBJ2-7; weak D call: TRBD1 (6 bases). The CDR3 loop spans 15 amino acids. Trimming removed 5 bases at V and 0 bases at J, with 14 bases between. Germline V gives CDR1 SGHNT, CDR2 YENEEA. Written as DNA, the CDR3 is TGTGCCAGCAGCACCCGACAGGAGAGCTCCTACGAGCAGTACTTC. Translated: CASSTRQESSYEQYF.

This chain links TRBV19 with TRBJ2-7, with 11 bases fitting TRBD2. Germline CDR1 reads LNHDA; CDR2 reads SQIVND (reference sequence). The V gene end was trimmed by 5 bases and the J gene end by 6 bases; junction bases not matched to a gene: 6. CDR3 length equals 14 residues. The CDR3 DNA sequence: TGTGCCAGTAGTGTCCAGCTAGCGGGGGGCGAGCAGTACTTC. Its protein is CASSVQLAGGEQYF.

The rearrangement uses TRBV5-4 and TRBJ2-1; 8 bases align to TRBD2. Germline V lookup: CDR1 SGHNT, CDR2 YYREEE (reference sequence). This CDR3 has 13 residues. V trimming: 7 bases; J trimming: 5 bases; junction bases outside the gene matches: 5. Written as DNA, the CDR3 is TGTGCCAGCTCGGGGACTAGGAACAATGAGCAGTTCTTC. Translation gives CASSGTRNNEQFF.

The V and J genes are TRBV5-5 and TRBJ1-1, with D maybe TRBD1 (5 bases). Germline V lookup: CDR1 SGHKS, CDR2 YYEKEE (reference sequence). The CDR3 consists of 15 residues. V was trimmed by 1 base and J by 5 bases, leaving 15 bases between them. The CDR3 nucleotides are TGTGCCAGCAGCTTGAACCCCGAGGGACGGACTGAAGCTTTCTTT. Translated, it gives CASSLNPEGRTEAFF.

This chain uses TRBV30 with TRBJ1-5; D not certain. Trimming removed 0 bases from V and 2 bases from J, with 5 bases in between. Germline V gene sequence: CDR1 GTSNPN, CDR2 SVGIG (reference sequence). This CDR3 spans 13 amino acids. The DNA for the CDR3 is TGTGCCTGGAGTGTAGGCCGCAATCAGCCCCAGCATTTT. Amino acid sequence: CAWSVGRNQPQHF.

This clone was observed a handful of times. The V gene is TRBV29-1, the J gene TRBJ2-1; the match to TRBD2 covers 9 bases. The germline V gene encodes CDR1 SQVTM and CDR2 ANQGSEA. V lost 4 bases, J lost 3 bases, and 7 bases stayed unmatched. CDR3 length equals 15 residues. The CDR3 sequence is CSVAWTSDGYNEQFF. Here the CDR3 DNA reads TGCAGCGTTGCCTGGACTAGCGATGGCTACAATGAGCAGTTCTTC.

This clone was found a few times. The V call is TRBV5-5, the J call TRBJ2-3; the match to TRBD1 covers 8 bases. There are 15 residues in the CDR3. The germline V gene has CDR1 SGHKS and CDR2 YYEKEE (reference sequence). Trimming cost V 2 bases and J 2 bases; bases outside gene matches: 4. CDR3 residues: CASSFRDRFTDTQYF. In nucleotides, the CDR3 is TGTGCCAGCAGCTTCAGGGACAGGTTCACAGATACGCAGTATTTT.

This clone was counted only a few times. J is TRBJ2-7 and V is TRBV19; 11 bases map to TRBD1. The germline gives CDR1 LNHDA, CDR2 SQIVND (reference sequence). The CDR3 is made up of 14 amino acids. V shed 3 bases and J 5 bases; nucleotides not matched to a gene: 3. CDR3 protein: CASSMDRGLNEQYF. CDR3 DNA: TGTGCCAGTAGTATGGACAGGGGGCTGAACGAGCAGTACTTC.

This sequence joins TRBV5-6 and TRBJ2-7; D gene uncertain. Germline V gene lookup returns CDR1 SGHDT and CDR2 YYEEEE. V gave up 0 bases and J gave up 3 bases, with 10 bases separating them. CDR3 length: 14 amino acids. The CDR3 bases are TGTGCCAGCAGCTTGGAGCCACGGAACTACGAGCAGTACTTC. It codes for CASSLEPRNYEQYF.

This chain connects TRBV14 to TRBJ2-5; 7 nucleotides align to TRBD1. CDR1 is SGHDN, CDR2 FVKESK, per germline. V dropped 4 bases and J dropped 2; count of bases not matched to a gene: 7. The length of the CDR3 is 15 residues. The CDR3 spells CASSPRRRGQETQYF. In nucleotides, the CDR3 is TGTGCCAGCAGCCCCCGACGCAGGGGGCAAGAGACCCAGTACTTC.

The table lists this clone with a few counts. The V gene is TRBV18, the J gene TRBJ1-2; tentatively, D is TRBD1 (5 bases). Germline V lookup: CDR1 KGHSH, CDR2 LQKENI. CDR3 length: 17 residues. V lost 4 bases to trimming and J lost 0 bases, with 18 bases between them. The CDR3 DNA follows: TGTGCCAGCTCACTAAACTTAGGACGGGGGACTAACTATGGCTACACCTTC. This translates into CASSLNLGRGTNYGYTF.

This sequence joins TRBV7-2 and TRBJ1-2, with 7 bases lining up with TRBD1. CDR1 is SGHTA and CDR2 is FQGNSA in the germline V gene. J was trimmed by 8 bases and V by 4 bases; bases with no gene match: 13. CDR3 length: 15 residues. CDR3 amino acids: CASSYTGGRTGGYTF. In DNA form, the CDR3 reads TGTGCCAGCAGCTACACCGGGGGCAGGACAGGAGGCTACACCTTC. The full variable domain, completed using reference TRBV7-2 and TRBJ1-2, is GAGVSQSPSNKVTEKGKDVELRCDPISGHTALYWYRQSLGQGLEFLIYFQGNSAPDKSGLPSDRFSAERTGGSVSTLTIQRTQQEDSAVYLCASSYTGGRTGGYTFGSGTRLTVV.